This T cell receptor beta chain was profiled in a study of beta chain features in type 1 diabetes. Findings of the study overall: For type 1 diabetes patients, VDJ junctions showed fewer insertions and more deletions. Type 1 diabetes patients had TCRB CDR3s that were shorter (moderately but significantly so) in all four CD4+ subsets. Equally in patients and controls, shorter templates might have been favored by PCR.

The authors reverse transcribed all of the isolated RNA, so sequencing captured expressed TCRB transcripts. Libraries were prepared by immunoSEQ multiplex PCR; TCRdb keeps only in-frame clonotypes and omits some of them. The sample carries around 400,000 clones, approximately 16% recorded once. The CDR3 has 18 amino acids. The ends lost 5 bases at V and 0 bases at J; junction bases unmatched: 5. CDR1 is SGHTA and CDR2 is FQGTGA in the germline V gene. This clone was counted between two and nine times. Its specificity is not known. This sequence was found in a woman younger than 35 in good health. The V gene is TRBV7-3, the J gene TRBJ2-6; 12 positions match TRBD2. The specimen was naive CD4+ T cells from blood. In nucleotides, the CDR3 is TGTGCCAGCAGCGCCCGGACTAGCGGGGACTCTGGGGCCAACGTCCTGACTTTC. Translating gives CASSARTSGDSGANVLTF.